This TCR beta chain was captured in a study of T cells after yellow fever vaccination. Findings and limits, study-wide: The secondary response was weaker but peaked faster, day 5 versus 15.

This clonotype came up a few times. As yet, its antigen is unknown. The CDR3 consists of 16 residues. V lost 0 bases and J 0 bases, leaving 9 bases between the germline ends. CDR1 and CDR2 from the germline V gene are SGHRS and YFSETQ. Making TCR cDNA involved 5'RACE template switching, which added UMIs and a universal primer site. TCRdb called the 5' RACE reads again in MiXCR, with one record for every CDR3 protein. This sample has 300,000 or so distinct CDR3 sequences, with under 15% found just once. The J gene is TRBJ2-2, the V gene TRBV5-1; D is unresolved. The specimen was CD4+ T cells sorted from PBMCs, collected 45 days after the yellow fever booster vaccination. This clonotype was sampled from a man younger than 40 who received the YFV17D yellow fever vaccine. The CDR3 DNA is TGCGCCAGCAGCTTGGCCCTTTCCGCGAACACCGGGGAGCTGTTTTTT. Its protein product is CASSLALSANTGELFF. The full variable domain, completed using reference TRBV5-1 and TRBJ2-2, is KAGVTQTPRYLIKTRGQQVTLSCSPISGHRSVSWYQQTPGQGLQFLFEYFSETQRNKGNFPGRFSGRQFSNSRSEMNVSTLELGDSALYLCASSLALSANTGELFFGEGSRLTVL.